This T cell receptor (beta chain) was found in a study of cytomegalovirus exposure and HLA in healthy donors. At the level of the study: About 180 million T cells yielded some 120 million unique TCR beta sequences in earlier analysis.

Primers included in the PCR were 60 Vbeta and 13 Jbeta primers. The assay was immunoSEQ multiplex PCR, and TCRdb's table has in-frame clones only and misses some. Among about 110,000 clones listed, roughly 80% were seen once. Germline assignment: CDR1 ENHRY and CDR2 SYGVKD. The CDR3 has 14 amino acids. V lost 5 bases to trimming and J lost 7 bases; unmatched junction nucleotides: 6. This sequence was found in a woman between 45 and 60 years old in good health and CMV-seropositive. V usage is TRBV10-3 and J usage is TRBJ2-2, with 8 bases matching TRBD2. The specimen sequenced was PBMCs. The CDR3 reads CAISPGTRSGELFF. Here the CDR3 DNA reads TGTGCCATCAGTCCCGGGACTAGAAGCGGGGAGCTGTTTTTT.